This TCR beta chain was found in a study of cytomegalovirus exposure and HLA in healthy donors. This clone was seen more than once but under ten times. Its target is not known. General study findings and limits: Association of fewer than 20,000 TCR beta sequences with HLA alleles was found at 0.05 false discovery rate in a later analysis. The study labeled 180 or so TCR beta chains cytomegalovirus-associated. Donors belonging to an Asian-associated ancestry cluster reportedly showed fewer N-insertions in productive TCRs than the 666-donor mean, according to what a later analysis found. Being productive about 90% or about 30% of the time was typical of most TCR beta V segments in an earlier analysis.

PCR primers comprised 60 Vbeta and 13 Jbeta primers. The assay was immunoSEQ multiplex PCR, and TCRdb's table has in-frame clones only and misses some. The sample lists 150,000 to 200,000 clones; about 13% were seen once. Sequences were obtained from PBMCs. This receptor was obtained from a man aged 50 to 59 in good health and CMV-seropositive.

CDR3 sequence (DNA): TGTGCCATCAGTGGCTCAGGGGTAGGGTACACCTTC. It translates to CAISGSGVGYTF. V gene TRBV10-3 combines with J gene TRBJ1-2; weak D call: TRBD1 (6 bases). Trimming shortened V by 4 bases and J by 11 bases, and 14 bases separated the two germline ends. Looked up from germline, CDR1 is ENHRY and CDR2 is SYGVKD. The CDR3 contains 12 residues.